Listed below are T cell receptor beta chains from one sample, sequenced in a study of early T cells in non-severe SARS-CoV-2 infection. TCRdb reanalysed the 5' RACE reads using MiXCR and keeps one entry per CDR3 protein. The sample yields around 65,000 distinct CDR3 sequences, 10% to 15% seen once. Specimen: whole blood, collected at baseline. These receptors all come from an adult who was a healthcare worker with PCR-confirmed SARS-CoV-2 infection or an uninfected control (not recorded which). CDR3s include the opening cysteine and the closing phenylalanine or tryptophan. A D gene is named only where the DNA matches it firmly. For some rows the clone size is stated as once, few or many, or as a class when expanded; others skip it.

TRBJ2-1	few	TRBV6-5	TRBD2	TGTGCCAGCAGTAGGCCTAGCGGTTACAATGAGCAGTTCTTC	CASSRPSGYNEQFF
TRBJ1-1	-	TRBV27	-	TGTGCCAGCAGTCCCAGGTATCGAGGGGCTGAAGCTTTCTTT	CASSPRYRGAEAFF
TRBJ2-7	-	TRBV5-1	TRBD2	TGCGCCAGCAGCCCTACCGGGACTAGCGGTTACGAGCAGTACTTC	CASSPTGTSGYEQYF
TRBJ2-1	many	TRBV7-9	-	TGTGCCAGCAGCCCAGAGGGGACAATGAGTAATGAGCAGTTCTTC	CASSPEGTMSNEQFF
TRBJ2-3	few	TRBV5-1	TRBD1	TGCGCCAGCAGCTTGGGACAGGGGGCAAGGACAGATACGCAGTATTTT	CASSLGQGARTDTQYF
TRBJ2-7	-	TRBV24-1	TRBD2	TGTGCCACCAGTGATTCACGACTAGCGATATCCTACGGGCAGTACTTC	CATSDSRLAISYGQYF
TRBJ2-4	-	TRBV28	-	TGTGCCAGCAGTATCCCCAGGAACATTCAGTACTTC	CASSIPRNIQYF
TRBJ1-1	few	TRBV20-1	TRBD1	TGCAGTGCTAGCCGACAGGGAGGCTTGGCTGAAGCTTTCTTT	CSASRQGGLAEAFF
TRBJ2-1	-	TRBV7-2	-	TGTGCCAGCACCTCAAGCGCTGCCTACAATGAGCAGTTCTTC	CASTSSAAYNEQFF
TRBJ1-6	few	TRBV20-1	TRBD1	TGCAGTGCGCGACAGGGGGCCTATAATTCACCCCTCCACTTT	CSARQGAYNSPLHF
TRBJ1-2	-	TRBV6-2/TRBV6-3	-	TGTGCCAGCAGTTACTCCCCCATCGGAACAGTCAACTATGGCTACACCTTC	CASSYSPIGTVNYGYTF
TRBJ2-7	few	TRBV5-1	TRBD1	TGCGCCAGCAGCTTGGCCGGACAGGGAACCCTATACGAGCAGTACTTC	CASSLAGQGTLYEQYF
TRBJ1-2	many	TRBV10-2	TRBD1	TGCGCCAGCAGACCGGGACAGATCTATGGCTACACCTTC	CASRPGQIYGYTF
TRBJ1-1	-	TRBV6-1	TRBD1	TGTGCCAGCAGTGCAGGGGGGAACACTGAAGCTTTCTTT	CASSAGGNTEAFF
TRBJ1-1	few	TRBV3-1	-	TGTGCCAGCAGCCACGTTGCGGGGGGCGGCACTGAAGCTTTCTTT	CASSHVAGGGTEAFF
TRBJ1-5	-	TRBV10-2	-	TGCGCCAGCACCCAGGGCCCCTATCAGCCCCAGCATTTT	CASTQGPYQPQHF
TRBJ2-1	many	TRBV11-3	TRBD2	TGTGCCAGCAGCTTAGGTCTAGCGGGAGCGGGCGAGCAGTTCTTC	CASSLGLAGAGEQFF
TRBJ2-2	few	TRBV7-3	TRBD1	TGTGCCAGCAGCTTAGGTAGTGGACAGGGGATCTCCGGGGAGCTGTTTTTT	CASSLGSGQGISGELFF
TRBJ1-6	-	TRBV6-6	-	TGTGCCAGCAGTTACCCTTTTAATTCACCCCTCCACTTT	CASSYPFNSPLHF
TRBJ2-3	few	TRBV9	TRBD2	TGTGCCAGCAGCACTAGCGGAGATACGCAGTATTTT	CASSTSGDTQYF
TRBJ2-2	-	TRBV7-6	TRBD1	TGTGCCAGCAGCTTAGGACAGGGGAGCACCGGGGAGCTGTTTTTT	CASSLGQGSTGELFF
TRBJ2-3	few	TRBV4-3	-	TGCGCCAGCAGCCAAGGAGGGGCCTCGGATACGCAGTATTTT	CASSQGGASDTQYF
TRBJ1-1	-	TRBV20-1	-	TGCAGTGCTAGATGGGGGACTCGATTGAACACTGAAGCTTTCTTT	CSARWGTRLNTEAFF
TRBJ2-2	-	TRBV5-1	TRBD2	TGCGCCAGCAGCGCGGCGACTAGCGGGGTTACCACCGGGGAGCTGTTTTTT	CASSAATSGVTTGELFF
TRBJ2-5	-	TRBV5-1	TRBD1	TGCGCCAGCAGCGGCGGACAGGGGATAGAGACCCAGTACTTC	CASSGGQGIETQYF
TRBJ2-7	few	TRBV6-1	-	TGTGCCAGCGAAAACCCGACTAGGGACTACGAGCAGTACTTC	CASENPTRDYEQYF
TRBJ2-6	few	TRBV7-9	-	TGTGCCAGCAGCTTTACAGAGTCTGGGGCCAACGTCCTGACTTTC	CASSFTESGANVLTF
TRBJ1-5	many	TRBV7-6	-	TGTGCCAGCGGGGCAGGAAACAATCAGCCCCAGCATTTT	CASGAGNNQPQHF
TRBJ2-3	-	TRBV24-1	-	TGTGCCACCAGGGATGGGACACCAGATACGCAGTATTTT	CATRDGTPDTQYF